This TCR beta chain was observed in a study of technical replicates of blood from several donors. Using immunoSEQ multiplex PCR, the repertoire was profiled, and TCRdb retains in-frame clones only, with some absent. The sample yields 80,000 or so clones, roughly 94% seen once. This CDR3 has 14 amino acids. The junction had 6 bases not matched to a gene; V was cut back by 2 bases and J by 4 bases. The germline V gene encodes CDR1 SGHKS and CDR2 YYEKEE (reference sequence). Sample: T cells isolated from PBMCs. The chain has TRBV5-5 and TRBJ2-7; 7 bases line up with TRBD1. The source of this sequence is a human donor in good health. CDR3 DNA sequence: TGTGCCAGCAGCTTCGCGACAGGGAAATACGAGCAGTACTTC. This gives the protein CASSFATGKYEQYF.